This is a list of T cell receptor beta chains from one sample in a study of memory CD4+ T cells and cytomegalovirus serostatus. The protocol was immunoSEQ multiplex PCR, while the TCRdb copy is restricted to in-frame clones and leaves out a portion. The table lists approximately 88,000 clones, 80% of them singletons. Sequencing input: memory CD4+ T cells from blood. The receptor set was obtained from an adult in good health and CMV-seropositive. The CDR3 runs from the conserved cysteine through the conserved F or W. D genes are given only for firm matches. The listing skips clone size in some rows; elsewhere it reads once, few, many or a size class.

TGCGCCAGCAGCCAAGTTCCCCCCGCGGGAGTGCAGTTCTTC | CASSQVPPAGVQFF | TRBJ2-1 | TRBV4-1 | TRBD2 | .
TGTGCCAGCAGGAATGAGGGTAGCAATCAGCCCCAGCATTTT | CASRNEGSNQPQHF | TRBJ1-5 | TRBV6-1 | . | .
TGCAGCCCCCGTGGGGGCATTCGCACAGATACGCAGTATTTT | CSPRGGIRTDTQYF | TRBJ2-3 | TRBV29-1 | . | once
TGTGCCAGCAGCCAAGATAGACTCCCAGACCTGTACTTC | CASSQDRLPDLYF | TRBJ2-5 | TRBV4-2 | . | .
TGTGCCACTACCCTGGGGGGCCTCGACCACGAGCAGTACTTC | CATTLGGLDHEQYF | TRBJ2-7 | TRBV7-9 | . | .
TGCGCCAGCAGCCAAGATACACTAGCGGGAGGTTCCGGGGAGCTGTTTTTT | CASSQDTLAGGSGELFF | TRBJ2-2 | TRBV4-3 | TRBD2 | .
TGTGCCAGCAGCTCCCCAGGGAGCTCTGGAAACACCATATATTTT | CASSSPGSSGNTIYF | TRBJ1-3 | TRBV28 | . | .
TGCAGCGTTGATTTAATGGCTAGCCCAGATACGCAGTATTTT | CSVDLMASPDTQYF | TRBJ2-3 | TRBV29-1 | . | .
TGCAGCGCCCGAGGGCGGAACACCGGGGAGCTGTTTTTT | CSARGRNTGELFF | TRBJ2-2 | TRBV29-1 | . | .
TGTGCCAGCAGCTTGACTAGTAGGGGAGAGACCCAGTACTTC | CASSLTSRGETQYF | TRBJ2-5 | TRBV7-2 | . | .
TGTGCCAGCAGCTTTCGCGCGTTGGCCTACAATGAGCAGTTCTTC | CASSFRALAYNEQFF | TRBJ2-1 | TRBV11-2 | . | once
TGCGCCAGCAGCTACCAGGGGGCAGCTAATGAAAAACTGTTTTTT | CASSYQGAANEKLFF | TRBJ1-4 | TRBV5-1 | TRBD1 | .
TGTGCCAGCAGCCTCGACAACTATGGCTACACCTTC | CASSLDNYGYTF | TRBJ1-2 | TRBV7-2 | . | .
TGTGCCAGCCAGACGACAGGGAGTGGCTACACCTTC | CASQTTGSGYTF | TRBJ1-2 | TRBV2 | TRBD1 | few
TGCGCCAGCAGCTTGGAACCCCCTAACTATGGCTACACCTTC | CASSLEPPNYGYTF | TRBJ1-2 | TRBV5-1 | . | .
TGTGCCAGCAGTGAAATAAGGAACACTGAAGCTTTCTTT | CASSEIRNTEAFF | TRBJ1-1 | TRBV6-1 | . | few
TGTGCCAGCAGCTGGACGACTGTTTCCTACGAGCAGTACTTC | CASSWTTVSYEQYF | TRBJ2-7 | TRBV7-8 | . | .
TGTGCCAGTAGTATATTCTCGGGGCCAGGCGACGTCCGAAAACTGTTTTTT | CASSIFSGPGDVRKLFF | TRBJ1-4 | TRBV19 | . | .
TGCGCCAGCGCCCGGGGACTAGCGTCCTACAATGAGCAGTTCTTC | CASARGLASYNEQFF | TRBJ2-1 | TRBV5-1 | TRBD2 | .
TGCGCCAGCAGCTTGGGCGGGGTTAGGCGCGCTGAAGCTTTCTTT | CASSLGGVRRAEAFF | TRBJ1-1 | TRBV5-1 | . | .
TGTGCCAGCAGTCTAGGCGGGACCTACAATGAGCAGTTCTTC | CASSLGGTYNEQFF | TRBJ2-1 | TRBV11-1 | . | .
TGTGCCAGCAGCTTAGTGGGTTACGGGAGTGGCACCGGGGAGCTGTTTTTT | CASSLVGYGSGTGELFF | TRBJ2-2 | TRBV11-3 | . | .
TGTGCCAGCAGCTTGAGCCTAGGGACAGGGGCCTACGAGCAGTACTTC | CASSLSLGTGAYEQYF | TRBJ2-7 | TRBV5-5 | TRBD1 | .
TGTGCCAGCAGTGCGGAAGATGAAAAACTGTTTTTT | CASSAEDEKLFF | TRBJ1-4 | TRBV2 | . | .
TGTGCCAGCAGGCAGGGACTCACCTACAATGAGCAGTTCTTC | CASRQGLTYNEQFF | TRBJ2-1 | TRBV28 | . | few
TGTGCCAGCAGAAGGGACAGCCAAGAGACCCAGTACTTC | CASRRDSQETQYF | TRBJ2-5 | TRBV6-1 | TRBD1 | .
TGTGCCATCAGTGATCCGGGACAGGGAAAGGGTGGCTACACCTTC | CAISDPGQGKGGYTF | TRBJ1-2 | TRBV10-3 | TRBD1 | .
TGTGCCAGCTCACCCATGAGGTGGGGCGAGAACACTGAAGCTTTCTTT | CASSPMRWGENTEAFF | TRBJ1-1 | TRBV18 | . | .
TGTGCCAGCAGTTCGGACAGGGGGCGAGGGTATGGCTACACCTTC | CASSSDRGRGYGYTF | TRBJ1-2 | TRBV6-5 | TRBD1 | few
TGTGCCAGCAGCTTAGTTGGTACTAGCGGGAGTGAGACCCAGTACTTC | CASSLVGTSGSETQYF | TRBJ2-5 | TRBV7-9 | TRBD2 | .
TGTGCCAGCAGCCGTCGAGGACAAACCTACGAGCAGTACTTC | CASSRRGQTYEQYF | TRBJ2-7 | TRBV7-9 | . | once
TGTGCCAGCAAACAGGGTGGAGGATACACTGAAGCTTTCTTT | CASKQGGGYTEAFF | TRBJ1-1 | TRBV6-5 | . | .
TGCGCCAGCAGCTATGGATATAACTATGGCTACACCTTC | CASSYGYNYGYTF | TRBJ1-2 | TRBV5-1 | . | .
TGCAGCGGGGCGTCCTCTGGAAACACCATATATTTT | CSGASSGNTIYF | TRBJ1-3 | TRBV29-1 | . | .
TGCAGCGTTGATGGGGGAGGGGGCACAGATACGCAGTATTTT | CSVDGGGGTDTQYF | TRBJ2-3 | TRBV29-1 | TRBD2 | .
TGTGCCAGTACCGCAGACTCTGGGGCCAACGTCCTGACTTTC | CASTADSGANVLTF | TRBJ2-6 | TRBV19 | . | .
TGTGCCAGCAGTGTTAGAGCAGGGCGGGGACAAGAGACCCAGTACTTC | CASSVRAGRGQETQYF | TRBJ2-5 | TRBV2 | . | .